The 14 T cell receptor beta chains in this list originate from one sample, sequenced in a study of cytomegalovirus exposure and HLA in healthy donors. PCR primers comprised 60 Vbeta and 13 Jbeta primers. This table comes from immunoSEQ multiplex PCR, and its TCRdb copy is limited to in-frame clones, with some not included. The sample consists of over 150,000 clones, approximately 72% of them appearing once. The sequenced sample was PBMCs. The receptors originated from a man aged 18 to 29 in good health and CMV-seronegative.

This clone has more than one count but fewer than ten. The rearrangement links TRBV11-2 to TRBJ1-1; unclear D gene. The CDR3 runs to 16 residues. Trimming removed 0 bases at V and 5 bases at J, with 16 bases between. Germline V lookup: CDR1 SGHAT, CDR2 FQNNGV. The CDR3 is CASSLELGTKRTEAFF. Here the CDR3 DNA reads TGTGCCAGCAGCTTAGAGCTAGGCACCAAGAGGACTGAAGCTTTCTTT.

V and J are TRBV7-7 and TRBJ2-5; 10 bases agree with TRBD1. There are 16 residues in the CDR3. V gave up 5 bases and J gave up 4 bases; unmatched junction bases: 10. Germline V CDR1 and CDR2: SSHAT, FNYEAQ (reference sequence). This chain's CDR3 is CASSPGQGRGGETQYF. CDR3 coding DNA: TGTGCCAGCAGCCCGGGACAGGGGAGAGGGGGAGAGACCCAGTACTTC.

The V call is TRBV29-1, the J call TRBJ1-4; 7 positions match TRBD1. V shed 7 bases, J shed 7 bases, and the junction held 9 bases outside the gene matches. The CDR3 consists of 13 residues. Germline V gene data show CDR1 as SQVTM and CDR2 as ANQGSEA. The CDR3 DNA reads as TGCAGCGCCGTGACAGGGTTTACTGAAAAACTGTTTTTT. This encodes CSAVTGFTEKLFF.

This clone was found a few times. The chain has TRBV2 and TRBJ2-3; 13 positions match TRBD2. The CDR3 runs to 16 residues. Germline V gene lookup returns CDR1 SNHLY and CDR2 FYNNEI. With V trimmed by 5 bases and J by 6 bases, 8 bases remained unmatched. CDR3 nucleotides: TGTGCCAGCAGTCCGAACACGGGACTAGCGGGGGATACGCAGTATTTT. Amino acids: CASSPNTGLAGDTQYF.

V is TRBV5-1 and J is TRBJ2-3; D call uncertain. Germline V gene data show CDR1 as SGHRS and CDR2 as YFSETQ. This CDR3 spans 14 amino acids. Between the trimmed V and J ends, which lost 0 bases and 5 bases, there was a span of 10 bases. CDR3 in DNA: TGCGCCAGCAGCTTGGCCAAAAGCGTAGATACGCAGTATTTT. Translating gives CASSLAKSVDTQYF.

The V call is TRBV6-5, the J call TRBJ1-4; TRBD1 might be the D (6 bases). Between the trimmed V and J ends, which lost 4 bases and 8 bases, there was a span of 17 bases. Per the germline V gene, CDR1 is MNHEY and CDR2 is SVGAGI. This CDR3 spans 15 amino acids. The CDR3 protein is CASSSSGGGAEKLFF. CDR3 bases: TGTGCCAGCAGTTCCTCCGGTGGGGGGGCAGAAAAACTGTTTTTT.

The chain is built from TRBV19 and TRBJ1-6; D not certain. The CDR3 loop spans 14 amino acids. Germline CDR1 LNHDA, CDR2 SQIVND (reference sequence). The V and J ends lost 5 bases and 10 bases respectively, with 15 bases between them. The DNA for the CDR3 is TGTGCCAGTAGTCCGCGGCCCGGGAACTCACCCCTCCACTTT. It codes for CASSPRPGNSPLHF.

The chain couples TRBV6-5 to TRBJ1-1; TRBD1 agrees at 11 bases. CDR1 is MNHEY and CDR2 is SVGAGI in the germline V gene. Trimming at V came to 6 bases and at J to 5 bases, leaving 5 bases not matched to a gene. The length of the CDR3 is 14 residues. The CDR3 region has the DNA TGTGCCAGCAGAACGGGACAGGGGGGTACTGAAGCTTTCTTT. Protein sequence: CASRTGQGGTEAFF.

This clone was counted a single time. The V and J genes are TRBV4-3 and TRBJ2-2; 11 bases match TRBD2. CDR1 is LGHNA and CDR2 is YSLEER in the germline V gene. The CDR3 is made up of 17 amino acids. J was trimmed by 1 base and V by 3 bases; bases with no gene match: 4. In DNA, the CDR3 is TGCGCCAGCAGCCATCCTAGCGGGGGGATGAACACCGGGGAGCTGTTTTTT. Its protein product is CASSHPSGGMNTGELFF.

The CDR3 loop is CASSVNSDRGGNTEAFF. DNA for the CDR3: TGTGCCAGCAGTGTAAACTCTGACAGGGGTGGGAACACTGAAGCTTTCTTT. This sequence joins TRBV6-1 and TRBJ1-1; 8 nucleotides line up with TRBD1. V shed 4 bases, J shed 1 base, and the junction held 11 bases outside the gene matches. The CDR3 runs 17 residues. Germline CDR1 is MNHNS and CDR2 is SASEGT.

The chain couples TRBV4-1 to TRBJ1-6, with D unresolved. This CDR3 comprises 18 residues. The germline V gene has CDR1 MGHRA and CDR2 YSYEKL. Trimming took off 4 bases at V and 0 bases at J, with 16 bases between the two ends. As DNA, the CDR3 is TGCGCCAGCAGCCTACCGGAGGCAGCGAGCTCCTATAATTCACCCCTCCACTTT. Protein: CASSLPEAASSYNSPLHF.

The chain combines TRBV2 with TRBJ1-6; 8 bases map to TRBD1. The CDR3 covers 17 residues. From germline, CDR1 is SNHLY and CDR2 FYNNEI. Germline trimming cut 2 bases from V and 6 bases from J; bases unmatched to any gene: 9. CDR3 coding DNA: TGTGCCAGCAGTGAATACCCTGGGGACAGGCTTAATTCACCCCTCCACTTT. Its translation: CASSEYPGDRLNSPLHF. Full variable domain (rest looked up from reference TRBV2 and TRBJ1-6): EPEVTQTPSHQVTQMGQEVILRCVPISNHLYFYWYRQILGQKVEFLVSFYNNEISEKSEIFDDQFSVERPDGSNFTLKIRSTKLEDSAMYFCASSEYPGDRLNSPLHFGNGTRLTVT.

The CDR3 DNA is TGTGCCAGCTGGGGACAGGGTGGCTATGAGCAGTTCTTC. The encoded protein is CASWGQGGYEQFF. This rearrangement joins TRBV2 to TRBJ2-1; the match to TRBD1 covers 9 bases. V lost 8 bases and J lost 8; bases outside the gene matches: 7. The CDR3 runs to 13 residues. CDR1 SNHLY and CDR2 FYNNEI come from the germline V gene.

The rearrangement joins TRBV7-2 to TRBJ1-4; D perhaps matches TRBD1 (6 bases). The CDR3 has 16 residues. V dropped 5 bases and J dropped 1 base, with 14 bases sitting between them. CDR1 is SGHTA and CDR2 is FQGNSA in the germline V gene. The CDR3 here is CASSPQGSLTNEKLFF. The CDR3 DNA sequence: TGTGCCAGCAGCCCTCAGGGGTCACTAACTAATGAAAAACTGTTTTTT.